This TCR beta chain was observed in a study of CD8 T cells in ankylosing spondylitis. Quantitative 5'-RACE with molecular barcodes was used to make the TCR beta libraries. TCRdb re-called the 5' RACE reads with MiXCR, one entry per CDR3 protein. In the table there are about 400,000 distinct CDR3 sequences, about 20% of which are singletons. The V and J ends lost 2 bases and 1 base, in that order; junction bases with no gene match: 10. The germline V gene has CDR1 MNHEY and CDR2 SMNVEV (reference sequence). CDR3 length: 18 residues. This clonotype came up a few times. Its target is unknown. Study conclusions and caveats: Past research had described some motif variants in reactive arthritis synovial fluid and blood.

The receptor comes from a male donor with ankylosing spondylitis or in good health (not recorded which). The chain uses TRBV27 and TRBJ2-7; 11 bases are shared with TRBD1. Sequencing was done on a sample of blood, either unsorted or a sorted T cell fraction (not recorded which). CDR3: CASSLDFPGQGDSYEQYF. In DNA form, the CDR3 reads TGTGCCAGCAGTTTAGATTTCCCGGGACAGGGGGATTCCTACGAGCAGTACTTC.